This entry lists 21 T cell receptor beta chains sequenced from one sample in a study of blood T cells in healthy people across ages. Combining a sample-barcoded 5' primer with a J-beta primer mix, a second PCR ran for roughly 7 to 11 cycles. Using its own MiXCR run on the 5' RACE reads, TCRdb lists one record per CDR3 protein. The sample has around 1,000,000 distinct CDR3 sequences, approximately 38% seen once. Sequencing input: blood. These receptor sequences come from a man aged 18 to 29 in good health.

This clonotype was counted a few times. This sequence joins TRBV7-9 and TRBJ2-2; TRBD1 matches 9 bases. The CDR3 length is 16 residues. V gave up 0 bases and J gave up 5 bases; unmatched junction bases: 4. Germline assignment: CDR1 SEHNR and CDR2 FQNEAQ (reference sequence). CDR3 amino acids: CASSLAGQGRTGELFF. The CDR3 DNA sequence: TGTGCCAGCAGCTTAGCAGGACAGGGGCGGACCGGGGAGCTGTTTTTT. Full variable domain (missing parts from reference TRBV7-9 and TRBJ2-2): DTGVSQNPRHKITKRGQNVTFRCDPISEHNRLYWYRQTLGQGPEFLTYFQNEAQLEKSRLLSDRFSAERPKGSFSTLEIQRTEQGDSAMYLCASSLAGQGRTGELFFGEGSRLTVL.

The CDR3 spells CASSKGGLDRTKETQYF. The CDR3 DNA reads TGTGCCAGCAGCAAAGGTGGTTTGGACAGAACCAAAGAGACCCAGTACTTC. The rearrangement joins TRBV21-1 to TRBJ2-5; the DNA was not used to check the table's D call, TRBD1. TRBV21-1 is a pseudogene segment. The CDR3 is 17 residues long.

This chain connects TRBV14 to TRBJ2-2; D is unclear. Per germline, CDR1 SGHDN and CDR2 FVKESK. CDR3 size: 15 residues. The ends were cut back, 2 bases at V and 4 bases at J, with 11 bases in the middle. The DNA of the CDR3 is TGTGCCAGCAGCCAAAGTTTGGGCATCACCGGGGAGCTGTTTTTT. Residues: CASSQSLGITGELFF.

V is TRBV12-3 or TRBV12-4 and J is TRBJ1-5, with a tentative D call TRBD1 (6 bases). Trimming stripped 3 bases from V and 3 bases from J, with 12 bases between. The CDR3 covers 15 residues. CDR3: CASSLRGGDNQPQHF. As DNA, the CDR3 is TGTGCCAGCAGTTTGAGAGGGGGAGACAATCAGCCCCAGCATTTT.

This clonotype showed up many times. The V call is TRBV29-1, the J call TRBJ2-1; TRBD2 aligns across 12 bases. CDR3 length equals 13 residues. CDR1 and CDR2 from the germline V gene are SQVTM and ANQGSEA. The trim removed 5 bases at V and 5 bases at J, leaving 1 base unmatched. The CDR3 reads CSVRTSGDNEQFF. As DNA, the CDR3 is TGCAGCGTTAGGACTAGCGGGGACAATGAGCAGTTCTTC.

This clonotype has just a few counts. The rearrangement joins TRBV4-1 to TRBJ2-5; D unclear. The CDR3 has 14 residues. CDR1 and CDR2 from the germline V gene are MGHRA and YSYEKL. The V gene lost 4 bases and the J gene lost 3 bases, with 12 bases spanning the gap. The CDR3 DNA reads as TGCGCCAGCAGCCTCACCGGTCGGGAAGAGACCCAGTACTTC. Its translation: CASSLTGREETQYF.

The rearrangement links TRBV4-1 to TRBJ2-1; D possibly uses TRBD1 or TRBD2 (6 bases each). V was trimmed by 0 bases and J by 5 bases, leaving 20 bases between them. The CDR3 contains 18 residues. The germline gives CDR1 MGHRA, CDR2 YSYEKL. The CDR3 DNA follows: TGCGCCAGCAGCCAAGATCGTGGAGGGGGGAACTGGAACAATGAGCAGTTCTTC. It translates to CASSQDRGGGNWNNEQFF.

This clonotype has just a few counts. The chain uses TRBV10-3 and TRBJ2-7; 9 bases fit TRBD2. Germline loops: CDR1 ENHRY, CDR2 SYGVKD. The CDR3 loop spans 14 amino acids. V lost 4 bases and J lost 7; bases outside the gene matches: 8. CDR3 sequence (DNA): TGTGCCATCAGTGGGGCGGGGGGGACGAGGGAGCAGTACTTC. Its protein is CAISGAGGTREQYF.

This clonotype was recorded a few times. The chain couples TRBV4-3 to TRBJ1-1; D may be TRBD1 (5 bases). Germline CDR1 reads LGHNA; CDR2 reads YSLEER. The CDR3 has 14 residues. Trimming pared 3 bases from V and 4 bases from J, leaving 12 bases between. The CDR3 nucleotides are TGCGCCAGCAGCCAGGACACAAGGGGCACTGAAGCTTTCTTT. Its protein product is CASSQDTRGTEAFF.

The rearrangement joins TRBV19 to TRBJ1-2; D is possibly TRBD1 (6 bases). CDR3 length: 17 residues. The germline CDR1 and CDR2 sequences are LNHDA and SQIVND (reference sequence). V lost 4 bases, J lost 4 bases, and 22 bases lay in between. CDR3 sequence reads: CASSTLRGAETIYGYTF. In DNA form, the CDR3 reads TGTGCCAGTAGTACCCTGCGGGGGGCTGAGACAATCTATGGCTACACCTTC.

The chain recombines TRBV20-1 with TRBJ2-5, with a tentative D call TRBD2 (5 bases). The CDR3 consists of 14 residues. The V gene's germline CDR1 is DFQATT and CDR2 SNEGSKA (reference sequence). V was trimmed by 0 bases and J by 3 bases, leaving 11 bases between them. CDR3 protein: CSAREDGAEETQYF. For the CDR3, the DNA is TGCAGTGCTAGAGAGGACGGAGCGGAAGAGACCCAGTACTTC.

J is TRBJ2-5 and V is TRBV11-2, with D perhaps TRBD2 (5 bases). The CDR3 runs to 14 residues. Germline V gene lookup returns CDR1 SGHAT and CDR2 FQNNGV. V shed 3 bases and J shed 5 bases, with 13 bases lying between them. The CDR3 is CASSLDSPRETQYF. CDR3 nucleotide sequence: TGTGCCAGCAGCTTGGACTCACCGAGGGAGACCCAGTACTTC.

The V call is TRBV21-1, the J call TRBJ2-1; TRBD1 reflects the table's D call only, with no check against the DNA. TRBV21-1 is designated a pseudogene. The CDR3 is made up of 15 amino acids. DNA for the CDR3: TGTGCCAGCAGCGGAACTGGACAGGAACGCAATGAGCAGTTCTTC. Translating it yields CASSGTGQERNEQFF.

In its sample, this clonotype was seen once. The chain has TRBV25-1 and TRBJ1-6, with unresolved D. Germline loops: CDR1 MGHDK, CDR2 SYGVNS. The CDR3 runs to 15 residues. V lost 0 bases and J lost 8, with 11 bases in between. CDR3 in DNA: TGTGCCAGCAGTGAATATGGCAATTACTATTCACCCCTCCACTTT. It specifies CASSEYGNYYSPLHF.

V and J are TRBV6-2 or TRBV6-3 and TRBJ2-7; a weak D match, TRBD2 (7 bases). V was pared by 11 bases and J by 2 bases, with 19 bases between. Per the germline V gene, CDR1 is MNHEY and CDR2 is SVGEGT. This CDR3 spans 14 amino acids. DNA of the CDR3: TGTGCCGCCAACGAGGGGGGGGGCCCCTACGAGCAGTACTTC. This translates into CAANEGGGPYEQYF.

The chain joins TRBV6-2 or TRBV6-3 to TRBJ2-3; 11 nucleotides match TRBD2. Germline CDR1 MNHEY, CDR2 SVGEGT. The CDR3 has 15 residues. With 7 bases clipped from V and 6 bases from J, the junction kept 9 bases outside the gene matches. The CDR3 protein is CASTVVGLAVDTQYF. CDR3 nucleotide sequence: TGTGCCAGCACAGTCGTGGGACTAGCGGTGGATACGCAGTATTTT.

This clonotype was picked up many times. The gene calls are TRBV29-1 and TRBJ2-1; 7 nucleotides agree with TRBD1. The CDR3 is made up of 14 amino acids. V was pared by 4 bases and J by 5 bases, with 8 bases of the junction left unmatched. Germline-derived CDR1 and CDR2 are SQVTM and ANQGSEA. CDR3 loop: CSVVGQSLNNEQFF. As DNA, the CDR3 is TGCAGCGTTGTGGGACAGAGCCTAAACAATGAGCAGTTCTTC.

The chain couples TRBV7-6 to TRBJ2-2; TRBD2 aligns across 10 bases. The CDR3 runs 17 residues. V trimming: 3 bases; J trimming: 6 bases; junction bases outside the gene matches: 10. Germline assignment: CDR1 SGHVS and CDR2 FNYEAQ. Here the CDR3 reads CASSLRAGTSVAGELFF. DNA of the CDR3: TGTGCCAGCAGCTTGCGGGCCGGGACTAGCGTTGCCGGGGAGCTGTTTTTT.

The chain couples TRBV7-9 to TRBJ1-1; unclear D gene. Germline CDR1 and CDR2: SEHNR and FQNEAQ (reference sequence). Deletions cut 3 bases from V and 5 bases from J, with 13 bases between. The CDR3 has 14 amino acids. The CDR3: CASSFRTETTEAFF. The CDR3 DNA follows: TGTGCCAGCAGCTTTAGGACGGAGACAACTGAAGCTTTCTTT.

The V and J genes are TRBV3-1 and TRBJ1-1; no reliable D call. Germline CDR1 reads LGHDT; CDR2 reads YNNKEL (reference sequence). The germline V and J ends were trimmed by 5 bases and 0 bases, with 16 bases remaining between them. The CDR3 has 16 amino acids. The CDR3 nucleotides are TGTGCCAGCAGCTTTCGACGGAGGTCCCTGAACACTGAAGCTTTCTTT. Amino acid sequence: CASSFRRRSLNTEAFF.

This clonotype turned up a few times. The rearrangement joins TRBV7-6 to TRBJ1-5; 7 bases map to TRBD1. The CDR3 consists of 16 residues. Germline V gene lookup returns CDR1 SGHVS and CDR2 FNYEAQ. V lost 1 base, J lost 3 bases, and 6 bases stayed unmatched. CDR3 sequence (DNA): TGTGCCAGCAGCTTAGACCAGGGGGGGGACAATCAGCCCCAGCATTTT. This translates into CASSLDQGGDNQPQHF.